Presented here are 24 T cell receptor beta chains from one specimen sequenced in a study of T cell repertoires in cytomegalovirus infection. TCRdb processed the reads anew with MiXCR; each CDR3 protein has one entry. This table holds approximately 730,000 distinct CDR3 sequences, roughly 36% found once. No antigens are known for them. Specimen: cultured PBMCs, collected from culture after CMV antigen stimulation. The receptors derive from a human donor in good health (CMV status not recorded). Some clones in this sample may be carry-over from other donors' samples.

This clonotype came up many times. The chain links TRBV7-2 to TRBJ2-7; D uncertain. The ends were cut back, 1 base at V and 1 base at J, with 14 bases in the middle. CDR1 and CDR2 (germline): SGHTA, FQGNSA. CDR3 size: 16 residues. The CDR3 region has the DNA TGTGCCAGCAGCTTAGGCGTTGGTCTAGGTTCCTACGAGCAGTACTTC. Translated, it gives CASSLGVGLGSYEQYF.

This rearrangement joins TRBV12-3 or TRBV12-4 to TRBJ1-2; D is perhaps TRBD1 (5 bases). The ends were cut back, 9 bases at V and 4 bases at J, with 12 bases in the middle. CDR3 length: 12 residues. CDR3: CARAGGIYGYTF. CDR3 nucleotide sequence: TGTGCCAGGGCTGGGGGGATCTATGGCTACACCTTC.

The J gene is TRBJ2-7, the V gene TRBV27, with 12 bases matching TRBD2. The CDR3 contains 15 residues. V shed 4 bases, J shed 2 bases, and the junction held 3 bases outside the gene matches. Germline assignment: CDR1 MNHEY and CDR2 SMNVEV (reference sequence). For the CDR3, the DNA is TGTGCCAGCAGTTGGACTAGCGGGGCGGCCTACGAGCAGTACTTC. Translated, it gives CASSWTSGAAYEQYF.

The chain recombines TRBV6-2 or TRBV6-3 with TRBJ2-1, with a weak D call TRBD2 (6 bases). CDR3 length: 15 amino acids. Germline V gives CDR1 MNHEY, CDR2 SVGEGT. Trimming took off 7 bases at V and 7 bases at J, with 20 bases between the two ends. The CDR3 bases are TGTGCCAGCAACAAAACTAGCAGAGTCCCTAATGAGCAGTTCTTC. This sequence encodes CASNKTSRVPNEQFF.

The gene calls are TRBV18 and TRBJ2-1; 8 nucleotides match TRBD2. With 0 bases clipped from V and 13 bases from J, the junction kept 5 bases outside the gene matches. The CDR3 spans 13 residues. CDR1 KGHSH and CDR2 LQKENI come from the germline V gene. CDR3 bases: TGTGCCAGCTCACCACCTAGCGGGGTCGGACAGTTCTTC. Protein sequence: CASSPPSGVGQFF.

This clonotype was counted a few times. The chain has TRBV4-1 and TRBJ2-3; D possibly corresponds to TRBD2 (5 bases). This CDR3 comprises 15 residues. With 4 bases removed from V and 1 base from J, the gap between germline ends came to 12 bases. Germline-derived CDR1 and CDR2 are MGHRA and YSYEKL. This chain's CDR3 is CASSLLVRGTDTQYF. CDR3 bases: TGCGCCAGCAGCCTGTTAGTGAGGGGCACAGATACGCAGTATTTT.

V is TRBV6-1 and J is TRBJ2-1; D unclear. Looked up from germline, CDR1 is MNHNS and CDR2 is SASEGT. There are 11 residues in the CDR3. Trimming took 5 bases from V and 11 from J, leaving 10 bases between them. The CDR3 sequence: CASSYAKKQFF. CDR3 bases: TGTGCCAGCAGTTATGCCAAGAAGCAGTTCTTC.

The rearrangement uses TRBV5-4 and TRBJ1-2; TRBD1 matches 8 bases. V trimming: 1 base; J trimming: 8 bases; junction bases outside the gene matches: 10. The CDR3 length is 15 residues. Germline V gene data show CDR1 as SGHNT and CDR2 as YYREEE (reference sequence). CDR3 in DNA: TGTGCCAGCAGCTTGTTTTTCAGGGGGCTTGGGGGCTACACCTTC. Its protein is CASSLFFRGLGGYTF.

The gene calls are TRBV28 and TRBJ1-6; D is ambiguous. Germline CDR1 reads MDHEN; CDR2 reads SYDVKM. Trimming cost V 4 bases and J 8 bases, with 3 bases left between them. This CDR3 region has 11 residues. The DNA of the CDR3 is TGTGCCAGCAGTTACCATTCACCCCTCCACTTT. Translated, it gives CASSYHSPLHF.

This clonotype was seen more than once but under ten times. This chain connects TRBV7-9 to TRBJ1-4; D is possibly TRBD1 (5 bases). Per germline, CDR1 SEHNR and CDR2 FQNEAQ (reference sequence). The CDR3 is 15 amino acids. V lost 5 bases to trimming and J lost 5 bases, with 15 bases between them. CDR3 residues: CASSPSWGINEKLFF. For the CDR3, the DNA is TGTGCCAGCAGCCCCTCGTGGGGGATAAATGAAAAACTGTTTTTT. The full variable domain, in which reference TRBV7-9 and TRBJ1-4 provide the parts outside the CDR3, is DTGVSQNPRHKITKRGQNVTFRCDPISEHNRLYWYRQTLGQGPEFLTYFQNEAQLEKSRLLSDRFSAERPKGSFSTLEIQRTEQGDSAMYLCASSPSWGINEKLFFGSGTQLSVL.

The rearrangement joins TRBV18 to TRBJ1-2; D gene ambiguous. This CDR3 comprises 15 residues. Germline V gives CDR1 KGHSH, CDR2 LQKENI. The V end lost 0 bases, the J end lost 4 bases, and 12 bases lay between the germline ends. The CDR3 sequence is CASSPPVQGRYGYTF. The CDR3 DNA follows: TGTGCCAGCTCACCACCGGTGCAAGGGCGCTATGGCTACACCTTC. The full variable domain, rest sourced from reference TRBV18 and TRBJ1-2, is NAGVMQNPRHLVRRRGQEARLRCSPMKGHSHVYWYRQLPEEGLKFMVYLQKENIIDESGMPKERFSAEFPKEGPSILRIQQVVRGDSAAYFCASSPPVQGRYGYTFGSGTRLTVV.

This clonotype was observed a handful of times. The CDR3 bases are TGTGCCAGCAGCTTGGGACAGCTAAATAATTCACCCCTCCACTTT. It yields the protein CASSLGQLNNSPLHF. This sequence joins TRBV5-6 and TRBJ1-6; D may be TRBD1 (5 bases). V gave up 0 bases and J gave up 5 bases, with 9 bases separating them. The CDR3 runs 15 residues. The germline V gene encodes CDR1 SGHDT and CDR2 YYEEEE.

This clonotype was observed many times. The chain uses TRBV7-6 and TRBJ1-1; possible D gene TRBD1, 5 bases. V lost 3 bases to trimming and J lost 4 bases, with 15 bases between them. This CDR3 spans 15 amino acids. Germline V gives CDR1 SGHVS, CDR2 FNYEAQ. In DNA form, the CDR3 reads TGTGCCAGCAGCTTTTCAGGGAGCCCGGGCACTGAAGCTTTCTTT. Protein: CASSFSGSPGTEAFF.

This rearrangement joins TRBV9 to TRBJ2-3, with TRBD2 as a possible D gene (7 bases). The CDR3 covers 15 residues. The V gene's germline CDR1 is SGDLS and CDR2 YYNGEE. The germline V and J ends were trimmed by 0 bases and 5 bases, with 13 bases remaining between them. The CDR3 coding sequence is TGTGCCAGCAGCGTAGCGGGGGGCCGGGGAGATACGCAGTATTTT. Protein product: CASSVAGGRGDTQYF.

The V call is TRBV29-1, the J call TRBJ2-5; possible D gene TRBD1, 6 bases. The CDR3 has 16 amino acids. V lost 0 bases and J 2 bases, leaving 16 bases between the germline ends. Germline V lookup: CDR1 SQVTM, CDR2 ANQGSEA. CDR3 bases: TGCAGCGTTGAAGAACCGGGCTACGGACAGCAAGAGACCCAGTACTTC. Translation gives CSVEEPGYGQQETQYF.

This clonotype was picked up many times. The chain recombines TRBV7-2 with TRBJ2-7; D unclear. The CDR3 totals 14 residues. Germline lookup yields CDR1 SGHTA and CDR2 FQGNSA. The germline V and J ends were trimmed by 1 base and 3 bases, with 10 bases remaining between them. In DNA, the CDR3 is TGTGCCAGCAGCTTAGTCAGAGAACACTACGAGCAGTACTTC. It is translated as CASSLVREHYEQYF.

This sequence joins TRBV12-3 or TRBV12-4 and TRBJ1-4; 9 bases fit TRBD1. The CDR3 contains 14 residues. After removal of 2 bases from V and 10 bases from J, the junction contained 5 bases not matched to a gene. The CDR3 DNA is TGTGCCAGCAGTTTATACAGGGGGCAGGGAAAACTGTTTTTT. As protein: CASSLYRGQGKLFF.

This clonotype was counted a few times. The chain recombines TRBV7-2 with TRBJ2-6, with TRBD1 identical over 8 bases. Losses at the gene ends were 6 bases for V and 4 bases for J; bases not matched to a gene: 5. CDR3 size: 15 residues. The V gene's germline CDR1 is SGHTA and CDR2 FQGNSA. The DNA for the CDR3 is TGTGCCAGCAGTTCAGGGGGCTTGGGGGCCAACGTCCTGACTTTC. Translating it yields CASSSGGLGANVLTF.

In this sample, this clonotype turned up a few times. The CDR3 sequence is CASSRGDRRNGYTF. The CDR3 DNA is TGTGCCAGCAGTCGTGGAGACAGACGGAATGGCTACACCTTC. The chain carries TRBV6-1 and TRBJ1-2; a possible D gene is TRBD1 (5 bases). There are 14 residues in the CDR3. Germline lookup yields CDR1 MNHNS and CDR2 SASEGT. V was trimmed by 5 bases and J by 6 bases, leaving 16 bases between them.

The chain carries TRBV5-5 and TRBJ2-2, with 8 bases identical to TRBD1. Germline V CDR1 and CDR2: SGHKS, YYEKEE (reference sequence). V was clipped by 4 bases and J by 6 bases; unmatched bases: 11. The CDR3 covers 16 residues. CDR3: CASSQAGTGSAGELFF. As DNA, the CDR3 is TGTGCCAGCAGCCAGGCGGGGACAGGCTCGGCCGGGGAGCTGTTTTTT.

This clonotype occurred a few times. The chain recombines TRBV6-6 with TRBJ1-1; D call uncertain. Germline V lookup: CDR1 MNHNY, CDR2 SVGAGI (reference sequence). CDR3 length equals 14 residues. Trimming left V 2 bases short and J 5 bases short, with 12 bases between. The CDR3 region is CASSYVPGFTEAFF. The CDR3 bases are TGTGCCAGCAGTTACGTTCCCGGGTTTACTGAAGCTTTCTTT.

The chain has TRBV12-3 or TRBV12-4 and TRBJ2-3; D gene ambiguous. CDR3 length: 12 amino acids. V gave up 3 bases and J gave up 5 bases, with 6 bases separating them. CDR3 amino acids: CASSFAEDTQYF. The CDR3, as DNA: TGTGCCAGCAGTTTCGCTGAAGATACGCAGTATTTT.

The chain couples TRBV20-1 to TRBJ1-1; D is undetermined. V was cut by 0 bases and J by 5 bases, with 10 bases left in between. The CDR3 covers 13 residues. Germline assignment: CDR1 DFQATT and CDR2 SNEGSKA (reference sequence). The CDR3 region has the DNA TGCAGTGCTAGAGAAGGAGTATATACTGAAGCTTTCTTT. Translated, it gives CSAREGVYTEAFF.

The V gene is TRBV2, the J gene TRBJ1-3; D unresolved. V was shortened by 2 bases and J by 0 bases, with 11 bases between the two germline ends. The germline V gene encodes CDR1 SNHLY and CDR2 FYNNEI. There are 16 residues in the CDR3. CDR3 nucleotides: TGTGCCAGCAGTGAACTGGTCGGCAGCTCTGGAAACACCATATATTTT. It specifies CASSELVGSSGNTIYF.